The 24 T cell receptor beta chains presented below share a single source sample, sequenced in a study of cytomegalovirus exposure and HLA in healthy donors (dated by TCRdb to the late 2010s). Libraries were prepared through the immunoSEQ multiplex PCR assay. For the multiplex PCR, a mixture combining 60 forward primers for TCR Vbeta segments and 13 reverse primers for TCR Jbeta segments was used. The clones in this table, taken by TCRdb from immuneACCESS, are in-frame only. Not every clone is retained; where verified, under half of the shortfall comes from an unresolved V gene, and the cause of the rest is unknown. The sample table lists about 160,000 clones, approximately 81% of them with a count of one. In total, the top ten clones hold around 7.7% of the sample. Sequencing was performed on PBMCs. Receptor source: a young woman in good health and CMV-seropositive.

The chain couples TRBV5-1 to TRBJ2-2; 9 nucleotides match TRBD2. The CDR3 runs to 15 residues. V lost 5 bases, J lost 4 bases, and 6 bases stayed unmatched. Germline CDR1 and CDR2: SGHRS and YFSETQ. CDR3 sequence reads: CASREAGGSTGELFF. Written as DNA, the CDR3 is TGCGCCAGCAGGGAAGCGGGGGGTTCCACCGGGGAGCTGTTTTTT.

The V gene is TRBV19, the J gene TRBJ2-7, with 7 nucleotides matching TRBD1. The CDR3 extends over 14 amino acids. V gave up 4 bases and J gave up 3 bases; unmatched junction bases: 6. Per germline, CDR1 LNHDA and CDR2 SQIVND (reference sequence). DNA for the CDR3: TGTGCCAGTAGTACAGGGGGATTTCTCTACGAGCAGTACTTC. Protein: CASSTGGFLYEQYF.

DNA of the CDR3: TGCGCCAGCAGTGAGCGGACAGGGGGGGACAATCAGCCCCAGCATTTT. This gives the protein CASSERTGGDNQPQHF. This chain links TRBV10-2 with TRBJ1-5; 10 nucleotides line up with TRBD1. Per the germline V gene, CDR1 is WSHSY and CDR2 is SAAADI. There are 16 residues in the CDR3. V lost 2 bases and J lost 3; bases outside the gene matches: 4.

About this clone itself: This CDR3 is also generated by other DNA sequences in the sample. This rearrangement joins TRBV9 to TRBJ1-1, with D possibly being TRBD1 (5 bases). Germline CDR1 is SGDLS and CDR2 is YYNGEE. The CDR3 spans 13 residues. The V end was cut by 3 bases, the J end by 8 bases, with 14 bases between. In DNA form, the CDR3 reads TGTGCCAGCAGCGCGGGGGGAGGCACCGAAGCTTTCTTT. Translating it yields CASSAGGGTEAFF.

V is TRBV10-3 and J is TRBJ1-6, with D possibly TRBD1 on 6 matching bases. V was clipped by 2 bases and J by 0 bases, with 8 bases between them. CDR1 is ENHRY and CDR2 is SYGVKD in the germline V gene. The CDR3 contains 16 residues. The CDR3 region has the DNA TGTGCCATCAGTGAGAGGGACATCTCCTATAATTCACCCCTCCACTTT. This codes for CAISERDISYNSPLHF.

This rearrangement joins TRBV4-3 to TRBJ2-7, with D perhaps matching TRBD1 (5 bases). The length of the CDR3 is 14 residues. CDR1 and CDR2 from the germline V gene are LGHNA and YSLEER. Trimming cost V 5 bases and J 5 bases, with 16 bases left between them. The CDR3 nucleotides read TGCGCCAGCAGCTTGGGGCTGCCCCGTGACGAGCAGTACTTC. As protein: CASSLGLPRDEQYF.

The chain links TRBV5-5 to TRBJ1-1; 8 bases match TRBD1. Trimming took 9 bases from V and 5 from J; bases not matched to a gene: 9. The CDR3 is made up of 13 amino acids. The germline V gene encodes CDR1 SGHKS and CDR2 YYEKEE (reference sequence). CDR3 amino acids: CATARQGRTEAFF. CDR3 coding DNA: TGTGCCACCGCGAGACAGGGGAGGACTGAAGCTTTCTTT.

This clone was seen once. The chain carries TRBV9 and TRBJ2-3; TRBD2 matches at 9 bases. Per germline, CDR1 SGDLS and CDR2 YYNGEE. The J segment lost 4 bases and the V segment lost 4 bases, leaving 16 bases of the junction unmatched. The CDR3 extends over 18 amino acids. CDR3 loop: CASSQPGLAGSRSDTQYF. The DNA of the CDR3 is TGTGCCAGCAGCCAACCCGGTCTAGCGGGGTCTCGGTCAGATACGCAGTATTTT.

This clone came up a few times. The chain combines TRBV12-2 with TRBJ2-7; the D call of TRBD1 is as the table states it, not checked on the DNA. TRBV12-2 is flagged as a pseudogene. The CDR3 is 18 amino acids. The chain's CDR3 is CASRLRGGNRDRMYEQYF. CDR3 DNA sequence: TGTGCAAGTCGCTTACGGGGTGGGAACCGGGACAGAATGTACGAGCAGTACTTC.

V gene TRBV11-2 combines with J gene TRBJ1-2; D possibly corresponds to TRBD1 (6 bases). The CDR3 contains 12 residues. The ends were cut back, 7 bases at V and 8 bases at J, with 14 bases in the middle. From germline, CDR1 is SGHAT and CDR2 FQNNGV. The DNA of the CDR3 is TGTGCCAGCAACTCCGCAGGGGAGGGCTACACCTTC. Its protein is CASNSAGEGYTF.

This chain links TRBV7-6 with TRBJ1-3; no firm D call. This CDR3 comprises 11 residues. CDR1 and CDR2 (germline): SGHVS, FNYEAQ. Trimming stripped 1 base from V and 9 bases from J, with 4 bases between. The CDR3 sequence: CASSLDSTIYF. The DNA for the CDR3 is TGTGCCAGCAGCTTAGACAGCACCATATATTTT.

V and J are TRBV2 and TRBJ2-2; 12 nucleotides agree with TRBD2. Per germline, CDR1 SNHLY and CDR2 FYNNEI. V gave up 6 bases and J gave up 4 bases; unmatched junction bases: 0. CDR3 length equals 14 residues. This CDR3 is CASRTSGGTGELFF. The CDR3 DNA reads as TGTGCCAGCAGGACTAGCGGGGGCACCGGGGAGCTGTTTTTT.

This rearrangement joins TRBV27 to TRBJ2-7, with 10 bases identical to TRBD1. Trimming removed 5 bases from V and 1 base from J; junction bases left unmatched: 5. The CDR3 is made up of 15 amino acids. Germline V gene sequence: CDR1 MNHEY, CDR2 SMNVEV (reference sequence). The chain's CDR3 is CASSTPGQGSYEQYF. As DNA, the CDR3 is TGTGCCAGCAGTACCCCGGGACAGGGGTCCTACGAGCAGTACTTC.

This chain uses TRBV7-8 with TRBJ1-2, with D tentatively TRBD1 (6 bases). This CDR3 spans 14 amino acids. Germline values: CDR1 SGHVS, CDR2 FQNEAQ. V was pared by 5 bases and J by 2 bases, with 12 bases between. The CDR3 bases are TGTGCCAGCAGCGGGAAGGACAGAAACTATGGCTACACCTTC. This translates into CASSGKDRNYGYTF. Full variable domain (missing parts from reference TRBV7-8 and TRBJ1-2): GAGVSQSPRYKVAKRGQDVALRCDPISGHVSLFWYQQALGQGPEFLTYFQNEAQLDKSGLPSDRFFAERPEGSVSTLKIQRTQQEDSAVYLCASSGKDRNYGYTFGSGTRLTVV.

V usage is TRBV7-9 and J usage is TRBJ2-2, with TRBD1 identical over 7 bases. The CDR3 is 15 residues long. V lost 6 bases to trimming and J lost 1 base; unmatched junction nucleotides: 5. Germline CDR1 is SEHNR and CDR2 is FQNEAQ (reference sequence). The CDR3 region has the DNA TGTGCCAGCAGGCTTTCAGGGGGGAACACCGGGGAGCTGTTTTTT. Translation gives CASRLSGGNTGELFF. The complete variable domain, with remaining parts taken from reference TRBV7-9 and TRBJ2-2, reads DTGVSQNPRHKITKRGQNVTFRCDPISEHNRLYWYRQTLGQGPEFLTYFQNEAQLEKSRLLSDRFSAERPKGSFSTLEIQRTEQGDSAMYLCASRLSGGNTGELFFGEGSRLTVL.

The DNA for the CDR3 is TGTGCCAGCAGCCCACAGGGGGGAGGCTACACCTTC. Residues: CASSPQGGGYTF. The genes are TRBV5-4 and TRBJ1-2, with TRBD1 matching over 8 bases. Germline V gene data show CDR1 as SGHNT and CDR2 as YYREEE (reference sequence). With V trimmed by 4 bases and J by 8 bases, 4 bases remained unmatched. The CDR3 length is 12 residues.

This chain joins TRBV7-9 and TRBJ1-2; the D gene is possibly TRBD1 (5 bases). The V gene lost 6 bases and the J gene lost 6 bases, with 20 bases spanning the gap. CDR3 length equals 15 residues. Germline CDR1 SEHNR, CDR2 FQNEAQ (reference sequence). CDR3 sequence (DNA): TGTGCCAGCAGTTCATTCAGCGGGACGCAAGATGGCTACACCTTC. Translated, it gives CASSSFSGTQDGYTF.

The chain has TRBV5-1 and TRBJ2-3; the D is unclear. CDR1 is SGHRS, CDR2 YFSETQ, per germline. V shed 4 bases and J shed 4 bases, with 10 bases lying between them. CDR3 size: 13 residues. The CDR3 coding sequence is TGCGCCAGCAGCCTGACTGGCGCAGATACGCAGTATTTT. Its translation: CASSLTGADTQYF.

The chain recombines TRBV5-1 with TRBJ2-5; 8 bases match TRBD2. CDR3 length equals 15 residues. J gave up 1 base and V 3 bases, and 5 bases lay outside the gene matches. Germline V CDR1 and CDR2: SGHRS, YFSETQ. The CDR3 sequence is CASSSLAGTQETQYF. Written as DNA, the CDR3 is TGCGCCAGCAGCTCATTAGCGGGGACCCAAGAGACCCAGTACTTC.

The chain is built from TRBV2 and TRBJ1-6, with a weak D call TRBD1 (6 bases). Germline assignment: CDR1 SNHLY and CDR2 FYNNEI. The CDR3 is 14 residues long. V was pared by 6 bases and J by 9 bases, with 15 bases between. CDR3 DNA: TGTGCCAGCAGCGGGGGGACACGTCTTTCACCCCTCCACTTT. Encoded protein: CASSGGTRLSPLHF.

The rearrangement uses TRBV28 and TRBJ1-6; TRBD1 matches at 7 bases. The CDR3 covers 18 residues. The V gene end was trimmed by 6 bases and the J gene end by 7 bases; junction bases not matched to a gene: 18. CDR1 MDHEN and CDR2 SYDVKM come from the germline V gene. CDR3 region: CASRLGQSRYWWNSPLHF. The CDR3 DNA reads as TGTGCCAGCAGACTGGGACAGAGTCGGTATTGGTGGAATTCACCCCTCCACTTT.

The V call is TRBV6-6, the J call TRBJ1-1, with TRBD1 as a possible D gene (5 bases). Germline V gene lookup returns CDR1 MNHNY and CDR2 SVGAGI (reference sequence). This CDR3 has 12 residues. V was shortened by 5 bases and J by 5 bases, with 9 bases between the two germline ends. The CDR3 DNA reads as TGTGCCAGCAGTGGGGCGTTAACTGAAGCTTTCTTT. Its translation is CASSGALTEAFF.

CDR3 protein: CASRTDRGEAFF. CDR3 sequence (DNA): TGTGCCAGCAGAACGGACAGGGGAGAAGCTTTCTTT. The chain is built from TRBV28 and TRBJ1-1; 9 nucleotides agree with TRBD1. Germline CDR1 and CDR2: MDHEN and SYDVKM. The V gene end was trimmed by 6 bases and the J gene end by 8 bases; junction bases not matched to a gene: 4. The CDR3 runs 12 residues. Full variable domain (remainder filled in from reference TRBV28 and TRBJ1-1): DVKVTQSSRYLVKRTGEKVFLECVQDMDHENMFWYRQDPGLGLRLIYFSYDVKMKEKGDIPEGYSVSREKKERFSLILESASTNQTSMYLCASRTDRGEAFFGQGTRLTVV.

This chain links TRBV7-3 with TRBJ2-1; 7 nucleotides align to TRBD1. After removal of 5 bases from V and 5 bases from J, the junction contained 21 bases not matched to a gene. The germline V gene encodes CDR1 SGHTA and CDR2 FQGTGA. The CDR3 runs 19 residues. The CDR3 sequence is CASSPQERGRPADDNEQFF. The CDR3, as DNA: TGTGCCAGCAGCCCACAGGAAAGGGGGCGACCCGCTGACGACAATGAGCAGTTCTTC.